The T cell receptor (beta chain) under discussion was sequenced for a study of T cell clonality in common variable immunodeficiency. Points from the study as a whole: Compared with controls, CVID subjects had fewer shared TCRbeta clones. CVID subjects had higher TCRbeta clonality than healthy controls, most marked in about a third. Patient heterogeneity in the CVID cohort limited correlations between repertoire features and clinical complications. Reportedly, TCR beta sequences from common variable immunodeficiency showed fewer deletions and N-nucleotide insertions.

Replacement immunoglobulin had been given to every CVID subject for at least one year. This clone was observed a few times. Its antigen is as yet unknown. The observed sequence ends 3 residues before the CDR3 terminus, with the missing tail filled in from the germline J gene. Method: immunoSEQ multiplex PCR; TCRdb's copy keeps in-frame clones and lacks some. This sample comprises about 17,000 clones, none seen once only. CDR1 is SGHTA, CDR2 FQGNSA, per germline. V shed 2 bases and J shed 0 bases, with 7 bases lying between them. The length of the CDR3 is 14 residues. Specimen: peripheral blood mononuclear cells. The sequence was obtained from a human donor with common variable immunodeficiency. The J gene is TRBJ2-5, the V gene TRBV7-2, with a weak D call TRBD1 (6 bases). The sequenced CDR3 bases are TGTGCCAGCAGCTTAAGGACAGACCAAGAGACC. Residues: CASSLRTDQET. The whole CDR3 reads CASSLRTDQETQYF.